This record concerns one T cell receptor beta chain sequence. The data are from a study of blood T cells in healthy people across ages. Background on the study: About one barcoded beta molecule per two T cells was captured by template switching.

Primed by a sample-barcoded 5' primer and a J-beta primer mix, a second PCR proceeded for roughly 6 to 12 cycles. TCRdb re-called the 5' RACE reads with MiXCR, one entry per CDR3 protein. The profile shows about 780,000 distinct CDR3 sequences, about half of them singletons. Germline V lookup: CDR1 MRHNA, CDR2 SNTAGT. Trimming took off 0 bases at V and 2 bases at J, with 9 bases between the two ends. The CDR3 length is 15 residues. Sequencing was performed on blood. The chain uses TRBV6-4 and TRBJ2-3; D is perhaps TRBD1 or TRBD2 (5 bases each). The receptor's source is an elderly man in good health. The CDR3 sequence is CASSDSFGATDTQYF. The CDR3 bases are TGTGCCAGCAGTGACTCGTTCGGGGCCACAGATACGCAGTATTTT.